This T cell receptor beta chain was recovered during a study of T cells in Graves' hyperthyroidism and ophthalmopathy (dated by TCRdb to about 2019). About the study as a whole: Peripheral blood was sampled at the time of initial diagnosis, prior to any treatment. TCR Vbeta CDR3 sequencing of 140 or so peripheral blood samples (around 45 ophthalmopathy, around 80 hyperthyroidism and roughly 17 progressor patients) is reported in the paper. The study also compared thyroid tissue and blood T-cell repertoires from five or six Graves' hyperthyroidism patients. Whether ophthalmopathy could be predicted prospectively was tested in an independent validation cohort made up of roughly 19 hyperthyroidism patients plus 17 patients who later progressed to ophthalmopathy. To identify TCR V-J signatures that set the groups apart, the researchers used a discovery cohort of 90 to 100 patients, made up of approximately 43 with Graves' ophthalmopathy and about 60 with stable Graves' hyperthyroidism. After sampling, hyperthyroidism patients received methimazole starting at 30 mg daily, and ophthalmopathy patients received high-dose intravenous methylprednisolone. For training and testing, the 80 to 100 patients in the discovery cohort were randomly divided in a 7:3 ratio.

A patient counted as having stable Graves' hyperthyroidism if no progression to ophthalmopathy occurred over 18 months of follow-up. Hyperthyroidism patients were newly diagnosed, with disease duration under 2 months, and aged 18 to 65 years. Any patient with an uncontrolled infection, another autoimmune disease, pregnancy or lactation was excluded. Diagnoses relied on clinical symptoms, serum thyroxine and TRAb, thyroid ultrasound and orbital computed tomography. Ficoll-Paque density gradient centrifugation was used to isolate PBMCs from around 10 ml of fresh peripheral blood. Trizol reagent was used to extract total RNA, and RNA quality was then checked on an Agilent 2100 Bioanalyzer. Amplification of TCR beta CDR3 regions was carried out from RNA transcripts. A first-round RT-PCR of the TCR CDR3 used the HTBI primer set with the Qiagen OneStep RT-PCR kit. Libraries were constructed in a second round of multiplex PCR, after which size selection and purification were carried out. Sequencing of the libraries was done on an Illumina HiSeq2000 using paired-end 100 bp reads. Processing in the source paper ran as follows. SOAPnuke was used to process the raw data, throwing out any read that contained adapters or uncalled bases, had a mean Phred below 15, or lacked an exact constant-primer or identifier match. COPE v1.2.5 was used to merge the high-quality paired reads, and each unique nucleotide sequence was defined as a clonotype. MiTCR v1.1 was used to align clonotypes to the IMGT TRBV, TRBD and TRBJ reference segments. Only V-J combinations with frequency above 0.0001, covering 99% to 99.2% of repertoires, were analysed. A TCS score was defined as the ratio of F50 (clonal expansion) to E x V (chaos), with BLOSUM62-based TCRdist applied between CDR3 peptides within each V-J. Welch's t-statistics and random forest reduced 500 to 550 V-J features to 13, which were used in a naive Bayes classifier (R e1071). TCRdb's own reprocessing of the public reads used fastp at Q25 and MiXCR and kept productive beta chains. Every CDR3 protein is listed once, alongside the most common genes and DNA of its rows. TCRdb, rather than the study authors, made the V and J calls. Within this sample are a few hundred thousand distinct CDR3 sequences, with roughly 14% of them counted one time only. Together, the top ten hold 6.5% to 8% of the sample.

Results the study describes overall, beyond this receptor: No statistical method was used to fix the sample size in advance, and group allocation was not hidden from the investigators. A 13 V-J signature model separated ophthalmopathy from stable hyperthyroidism, with around 91% sensitivity and roughly 82% specificity in cross-validation and 80%/75% in testing. Most expanded thyroid clonotypes (frequency above 0.001) were also detected in blood, a finding suggesting that blood repertoires may reflect thyroid immune responses. In validation, the model predicted progression to ophthalmopathy a median of roughly 6.2 months before onset, with approximately 71% sensitivity and 72.22% specificity.

The germline V gene provides CDR1 SGHRS and CDR2 YFSETQ. From its cysteine to its phenylalanine, the CDR3 spans 13 amino acids. The only DNA kept is the CDR3, 39 bases in frame from the first base. This clonotype came up many times. The antigen it recognizes is unknown. Mismatch with germline at one junction end may stem from a read error. This clonotype was obtained from a woman in her thirties with Graves' hyperthyroidism. The material sequenced was blood. Recombination connected TRBV5-1 to TRBJ2-7; there is no confident call for the D gene. The CDR3 reads as follows: CASSLRVGYEQYF. The bases are TGTGCCAGCAGTTTACGGGTGGGCTACGAGCAGTACTTC.